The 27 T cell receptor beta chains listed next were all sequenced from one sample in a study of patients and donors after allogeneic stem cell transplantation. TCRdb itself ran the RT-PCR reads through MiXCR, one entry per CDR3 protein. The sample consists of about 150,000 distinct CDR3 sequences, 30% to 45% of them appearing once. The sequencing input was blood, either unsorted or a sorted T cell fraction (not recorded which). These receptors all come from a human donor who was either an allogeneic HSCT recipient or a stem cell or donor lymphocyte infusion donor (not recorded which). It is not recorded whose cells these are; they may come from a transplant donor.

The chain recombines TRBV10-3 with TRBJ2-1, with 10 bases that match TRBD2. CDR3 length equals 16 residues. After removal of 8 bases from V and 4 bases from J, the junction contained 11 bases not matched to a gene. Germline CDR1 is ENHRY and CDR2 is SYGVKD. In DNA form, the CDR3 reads TGTGCCATCCTATCCATAGAGCGGGGGGGTTACAATGAGCAGTTCTTC. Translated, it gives CAILSIERGGYNEQFF.

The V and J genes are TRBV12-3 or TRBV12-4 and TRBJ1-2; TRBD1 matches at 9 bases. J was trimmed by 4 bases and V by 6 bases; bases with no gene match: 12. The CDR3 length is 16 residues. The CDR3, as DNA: TGTGCCAGCAGCGTTAGACGGGACAGGGTGGGCTATGGCTACACCTTC. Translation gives CASSVRRDRVGYGYTF.

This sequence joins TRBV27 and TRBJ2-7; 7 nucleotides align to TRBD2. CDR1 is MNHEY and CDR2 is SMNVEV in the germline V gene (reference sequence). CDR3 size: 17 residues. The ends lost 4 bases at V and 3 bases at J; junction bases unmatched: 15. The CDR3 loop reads CASSSAGPSRGNYEQYF. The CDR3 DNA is TGTGCCAGCAGTTCGGCGGGCCCTTCGCGGGGGAACTACGAGCAGTACTTC.

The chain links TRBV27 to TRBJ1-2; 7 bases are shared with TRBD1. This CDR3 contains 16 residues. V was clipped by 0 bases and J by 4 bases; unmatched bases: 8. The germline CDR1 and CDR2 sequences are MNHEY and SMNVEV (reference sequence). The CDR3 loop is CASSLSTGQRLYGYTF. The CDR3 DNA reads TGTGCCAGCAGTTTATCTACGGGACAGCGACTCTATGGCTACACCTTC.

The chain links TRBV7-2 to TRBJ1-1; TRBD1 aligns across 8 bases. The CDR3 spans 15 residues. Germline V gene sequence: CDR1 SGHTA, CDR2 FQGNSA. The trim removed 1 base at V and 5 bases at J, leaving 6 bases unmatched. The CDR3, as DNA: TGTGCCAGCAGCTTAGATCAGGGGGCGCTGACTGAAGCTTTCTTT. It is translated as CASSLDQGALTEAFF.

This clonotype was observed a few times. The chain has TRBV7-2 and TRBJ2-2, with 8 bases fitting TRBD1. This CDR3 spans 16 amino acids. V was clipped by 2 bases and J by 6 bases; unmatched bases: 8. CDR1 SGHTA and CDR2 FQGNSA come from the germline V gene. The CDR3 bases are TGTGCCAGCAGCTTATTTGACAGGGGTGGAGCCGGGGAGCTGTTTTTT. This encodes CASSLFDRGGAGELFF.

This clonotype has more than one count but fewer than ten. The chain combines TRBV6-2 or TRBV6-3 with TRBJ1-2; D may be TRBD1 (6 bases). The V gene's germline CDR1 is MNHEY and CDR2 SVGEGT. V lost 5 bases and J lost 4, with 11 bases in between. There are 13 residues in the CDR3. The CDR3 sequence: CASSASGVYGYTF. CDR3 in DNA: TGTGCCAGCAGTGCATCAGGGGTCTATGGCTACACCTTC.

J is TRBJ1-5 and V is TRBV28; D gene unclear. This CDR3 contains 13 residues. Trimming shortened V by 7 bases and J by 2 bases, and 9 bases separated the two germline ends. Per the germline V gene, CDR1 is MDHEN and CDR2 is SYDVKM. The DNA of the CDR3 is TGTGCCAGCACCCTAATCGGCAATCAGCCCCAGCATTTT. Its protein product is CASTLIGNQPQHF.

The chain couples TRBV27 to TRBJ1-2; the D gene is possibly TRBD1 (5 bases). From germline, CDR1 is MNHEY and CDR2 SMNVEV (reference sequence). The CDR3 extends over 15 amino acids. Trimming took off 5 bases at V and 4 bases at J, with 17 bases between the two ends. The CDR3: CASSPQFREGYGYTF. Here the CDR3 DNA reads TGTGCCAGCAGTCCCCAATTCAGGGAGGGCTATGGCTACACCTTC.

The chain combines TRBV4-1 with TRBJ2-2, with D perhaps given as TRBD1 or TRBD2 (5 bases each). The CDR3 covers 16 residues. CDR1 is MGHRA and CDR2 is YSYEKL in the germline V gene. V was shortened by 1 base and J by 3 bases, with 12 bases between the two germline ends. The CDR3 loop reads CASSQGRARDTGELFF. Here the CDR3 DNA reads TGCGCCAGCAGCCAAGGGCGGGCCAGGGACACCGGGGAGCTGTTTTTT.

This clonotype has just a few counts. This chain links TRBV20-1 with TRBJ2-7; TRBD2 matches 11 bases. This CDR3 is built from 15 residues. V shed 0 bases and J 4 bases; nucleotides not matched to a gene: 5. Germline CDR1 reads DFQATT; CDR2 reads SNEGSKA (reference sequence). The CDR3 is CSARDRASGGYEQYV. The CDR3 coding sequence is TGCAGTGCTAGAGATCGGGCTAGCGGGGGGTACGAGCAGTACGTC.

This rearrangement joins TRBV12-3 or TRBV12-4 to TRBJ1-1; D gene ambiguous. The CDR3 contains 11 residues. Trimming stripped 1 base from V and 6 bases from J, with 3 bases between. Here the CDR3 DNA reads TGTGCCAGCAGTTTAGAGGCTGAAGCTTTCTTT. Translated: CASSLEAEAFF.

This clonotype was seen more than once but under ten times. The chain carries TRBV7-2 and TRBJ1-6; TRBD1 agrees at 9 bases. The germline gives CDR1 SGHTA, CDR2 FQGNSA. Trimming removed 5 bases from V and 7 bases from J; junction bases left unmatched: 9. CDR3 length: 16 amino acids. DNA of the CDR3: TGTGCCAGCAGCAGAGCCGGGACAGGGAAAAATTCACCCCTCCACTTT. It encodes CASSRAGTGKNSPLHF.

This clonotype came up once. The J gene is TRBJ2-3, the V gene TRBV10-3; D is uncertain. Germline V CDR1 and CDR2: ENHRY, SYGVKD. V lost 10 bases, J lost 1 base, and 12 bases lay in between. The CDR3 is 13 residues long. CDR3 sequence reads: CATVGGRTDTQYF. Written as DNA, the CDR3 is TGTGCCACCGTTGGCGGCCGCACAGATACGCAGTATTTT.

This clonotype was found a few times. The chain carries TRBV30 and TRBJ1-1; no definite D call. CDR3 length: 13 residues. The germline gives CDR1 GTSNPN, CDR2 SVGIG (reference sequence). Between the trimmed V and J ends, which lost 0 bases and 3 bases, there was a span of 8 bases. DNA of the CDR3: TGTGCCTGGAGTGTCCTCAGCGACACTGAAGCTTTCTTT. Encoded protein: CAWSVLSDTEAFF.

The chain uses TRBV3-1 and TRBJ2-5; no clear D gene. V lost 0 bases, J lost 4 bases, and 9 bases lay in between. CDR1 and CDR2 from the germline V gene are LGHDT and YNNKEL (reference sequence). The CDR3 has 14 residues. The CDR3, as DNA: TGTGCCAGCAGCCAAGATCTCGTGGGAGAGACCCAGTACTTC. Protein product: CASSQDLVGETQYF.

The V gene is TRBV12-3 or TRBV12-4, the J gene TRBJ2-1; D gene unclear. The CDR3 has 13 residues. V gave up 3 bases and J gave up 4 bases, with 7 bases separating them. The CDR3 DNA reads TGTGCCAGCAGTTTTCGGGTATACAATGAGCAGTTCTTC. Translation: CASSFRVYNEQFF.

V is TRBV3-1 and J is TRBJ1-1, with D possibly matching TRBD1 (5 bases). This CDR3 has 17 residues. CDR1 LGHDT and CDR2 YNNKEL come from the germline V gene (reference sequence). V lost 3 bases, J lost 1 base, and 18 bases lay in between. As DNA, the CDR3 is TGTGCCAGCAGCCACCTTTCGACAGACGCGAGGAACACTGAAGCTTTCTTT. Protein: CASSHLSTDARNTEAFF.

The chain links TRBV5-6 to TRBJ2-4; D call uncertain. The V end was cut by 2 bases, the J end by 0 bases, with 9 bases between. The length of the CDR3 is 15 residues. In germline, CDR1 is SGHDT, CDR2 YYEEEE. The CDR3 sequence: CASSFQGIAKNIQYF. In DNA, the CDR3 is TGTGCCAGCAGCTTCCAAGGGATAGCCAAAAACATTCAGTACTTC.

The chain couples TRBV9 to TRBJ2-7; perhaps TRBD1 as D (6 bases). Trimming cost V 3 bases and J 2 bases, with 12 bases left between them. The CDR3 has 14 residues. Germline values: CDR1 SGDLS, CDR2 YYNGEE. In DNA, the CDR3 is TGTGCCAGCAGCGCCGACAGGAGCCCCTACGAGCAGTACTTC. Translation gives CASSADRSPYEQYF.

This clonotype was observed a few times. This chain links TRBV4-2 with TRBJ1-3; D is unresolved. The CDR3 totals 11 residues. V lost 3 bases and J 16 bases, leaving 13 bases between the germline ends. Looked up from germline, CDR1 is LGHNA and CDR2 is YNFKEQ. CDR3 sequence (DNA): TGTGCCAGCAGCCAGGCACGCGATCAGTATTTT. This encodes CASSQARDQYF.

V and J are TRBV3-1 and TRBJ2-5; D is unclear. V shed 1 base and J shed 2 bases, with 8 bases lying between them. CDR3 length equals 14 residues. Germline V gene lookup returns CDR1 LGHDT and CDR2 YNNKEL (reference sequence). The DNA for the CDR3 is TGTGCCAGCAGCCAAGTTAGGGCGCAAGAGACCCAGTACTTC. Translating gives CASSQVRAQETQYF.

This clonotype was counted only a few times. CDR3 in amino acids: CASSKGWRGNQPQHF. The CDR3 DNA sequence: TGTGCCAGCAGCAAGGGTTGGCGGGGAAATCAGCCCCAGCATTTT. The V and J genes are TRBV21-1 and TRBJ1-5. TRBV21-1 represents a pseudogene. The CDR3 is 15 amino acids.

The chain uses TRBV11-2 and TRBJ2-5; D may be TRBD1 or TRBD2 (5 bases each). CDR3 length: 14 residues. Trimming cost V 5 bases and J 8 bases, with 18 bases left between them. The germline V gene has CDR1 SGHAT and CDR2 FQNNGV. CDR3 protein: CASSKTGTSGTQYF. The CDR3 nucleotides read TGTGCCAGCAGCAAGACCGGGACGTCGGGCACCCAGTACTTC.

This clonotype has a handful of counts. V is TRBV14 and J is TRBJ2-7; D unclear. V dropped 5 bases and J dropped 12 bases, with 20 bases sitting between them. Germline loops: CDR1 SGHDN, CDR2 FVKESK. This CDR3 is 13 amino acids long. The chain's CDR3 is CASSSPAAVTLYV. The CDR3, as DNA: TGTGCCAGCAGCTCCCCCGCGGCGGTGACTTTGTACGTC.

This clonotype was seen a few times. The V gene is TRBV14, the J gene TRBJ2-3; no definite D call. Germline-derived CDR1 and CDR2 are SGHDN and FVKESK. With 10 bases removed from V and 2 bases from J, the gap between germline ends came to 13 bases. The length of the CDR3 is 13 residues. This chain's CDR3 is CATQKRPTDTQYF. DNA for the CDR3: TGTGCCACCCAGAAGAGGCCCACAGATACGCAGTATTTT. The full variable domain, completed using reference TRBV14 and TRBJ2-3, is EAGVTQFPSHSVIEKGQTVTLRCDPISGHDNLYWYRRVMGKEIKFLLHFVKESKQDESGMPNNRFLAERTGGTYSTLKVQPAELEDSGVYFCATQKRPTDTQYFGPGTRLTVL.

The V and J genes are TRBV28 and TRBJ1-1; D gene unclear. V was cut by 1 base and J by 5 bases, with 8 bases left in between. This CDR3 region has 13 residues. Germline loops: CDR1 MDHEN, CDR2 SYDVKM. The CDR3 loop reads CASSLLGLTEAFF. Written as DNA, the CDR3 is TGTGCCAGCAGTTTATTGGGCTTAACTGAAGCTTTCTTT.